The clone carrying this T cell receptor beta chain was seen a few times. Its target is unknown. The CDR3 is cut off 3 residues early in the read; its end comes from the germline J gene. This specimen comes from a study of T cell clonality in common variable immunodeficiency. Trimming removed 5 bases from V and 4 bases from J, with 18 bases in between. Per germline, CDR1 SGHRS and CDR2 YFSETQ. This CDR3 is 15 amino acids long. Study-wide results and limits: In common variable immunodeficiency, TCR beta chains reportedly carried fewer deletions and N-nucleotide insertions.

Profiled with immunoSEQ multiplex PCR; TCRdb holds only in-frame clones, not every one. The sample has around 21,000 clones, none seen only once. The sample taken for sequencing was peripheral blood mononuclear cells. This chain connects TRBV5-1 to TRBJ2-5; weak D call: TRBD1 (8 bases). The clonotype comes from a human donor with common variable immunodeficiency. CDR3 DNA (partial): TGCGCCAGCAGGCCGGCAGGGGGCGGGGGAGAGACC. Residues: CASRPAGGGGET. In full, the CDR3 is CASRPAGGGGETQYF.